These T cell receptor beta chains were read from a single sample in a study of shared clonotypes between healthy human individuals. Method: immunoSEQ multiplex PCR; TCRdb's copy keeps in-frame clones and lacks some. This table holds more than 2,000,000 clones, more than 90% found once. Sequenced sample: naive CD4+ T cells sorted from blood. These receptors originate from a young man in good health. The CDR3 runs from the conserved cysteine through the conserved F or W. Fields, in order: D gene, clone size, V gene, CDR3 length, J gene, CDR3 DNA, CDR3 protein. The D gene is left open where the match is weak. Only part of the rows carry a size: once, few, many, or a class if the clone is expanded.

D gene: -
clone size: -
V gene: TRBV28
CDR3 length: 13
J gene: TRBJ2-1
CDR3 DNA: TGTGCCAGCAGCGGACAGAACTACAATGAGCAGTTCTTC
CDR3 protein: CASSGQNYNEQFF

D gene: -
clone size: -
V gene: TRBV2
CDR3 length: 14
J gene: TRBJ2-1
CDR3 DNA: TGTGCCAGCATAGGGGTCCAGGGAAGAAATGAGCAGTTCTTC
CDR3 protein: CASIGVQGRNEQFF

D gene: -
clone size: -
V gene: TRBV7-2
CDR3 length: 13
J gene: TRBJ2-2
CDR3 DNA: TGTGCCAGCAGCTTTGGGGTAACCGGGGAGCTGTTTTTT
CDR3 protein: CASSFGVTGELFF

D gene: -
clone size: -
V gene: TRBV19
CDR3 length: 13
J gene: TRBJ2-7
CDR3 DNA: TGTGCCAGTAGTATACCTGGATCCTACGAGCAGTACTTC
CDR3 protein: CASSIPGSYEQYF

D gene: TRBD1
clone size: -
V gene: TRBV13
CDR3 length: 16
J gene: TRBJ1-5
CDR3 DNA: TGTGCCAGCAGCTCTCGGACAGGGGGGCTCGATCAGCCCCAGCATTTT
CDR3 protein: CASSSRTGGLDQPQHF

D gene: -
clone size: -
V gene: TRBV6-6
CDR3 length: 15
J gene: TRBJ1-2
CDR3 DNA: TGTGCCAGCAGTTACTCGCGGGGGGCGGACTATGGCTACACCTTC
CDR3 protein: CASSYSRGADYGYTF

D gene: -
clone size: -
V gene: TRBV10-3
CDR3 length: 14
J gene: TRBJ2-2
CDR3 DNA: TGTGCCATCCGGCGGGGCGAAGGCACCGGGGAGCTGTTTTTT
CDR3 protein: CAIRRGEGTGELFF

D gene: -
clone size: -
V gene: TRBV10-3
CDR3 length: 16
J gene: TRBJ1-3
CDR3 DNA: TGTGCCATCAGTAGGGGGACACTCTCCTCTGGAAACACCATATATTTT
CDR3 protein: CAISRGTLSSGNTIYF

D gene: TRBD1
clone size: -
V gene: TRBV4-1
CDR3 length: 15
J gene: TRBJ2-7
CDR3 DNA: TGCGCCAGCAGCCAAGTCATCAGGGGGCGGAACGAGCAGTACTTC
CDR3 protein: CASSQVIRGRNEQYF

D gene: -
clone size: -
V gene: TRBV6-1
CDR3 length: 12
J gene: TRBJ1-2
CDR3 DNA: TGTGCCAGCACCCAGAGCTCCCAAGGCTACACCTTC
CDR3 protein: CASTQSSQGYTF

D gene: TRBD1
clone size: -
V gene: TRBV7-9
CDR3 length: 16
J gene: TRBJ2-1
CDR3 DNA: TGTGCCAGCAGCTTACCCATCGGGACAGGGGCCAATGAGCAGTTCTTC
CDR3 protein: CASSLPIGTGANEQFF

D gene: -
clone size: -
V gene: TRBV5-4
CDR3 length: 16
J gene: TRBJ2-5
CDR3 DNA: TGTGCCAGCAGCTTAGGAGGTTCCTACCCCCGAGAGACCCAGTACTTC
CDR3 protein: CASSLGGSYPRETQYF

D gene: -
clone size: -
V gene: TRBV6-1
CDR3 length: 15
J gene: TRBJ1-1
CDR3 DNA: TGTGCCAGCAGTCGATGGGGTGCCTTAGGCACTGAAGCTTTCTTT
CDR3 protein: CASSRWGALGTEAFF

D gene: -
clone size: -
V gene: TRBV19
CDR3 length: 12
J gene: TRBJ2-2
CDR3 DNA: TGTGCCAGTAGTATTAAGGTCGCGGAGCTGTTTTTT
CDR3 protein: CASSIKVAELFF

D gene: -
clone size: -
V gene: TRBV7-2
CDR3 length: 13
J gene: TRBJ2-5
CDR3 DNA: TGTGCCAGCAGTTCCATCGCGAGGTGGACCCAGTACTTC
CDR3 protein: CASSSIARWTQYF

D gene: TRBD2
clone size: -
V gene: TRBV19
CDR3 length: 15
J gene: TRBJ2-1
CDR3 DNA: TGTGCCAGTAGTATTAGAACTAGCGGGAGCAATGAGCAGTTCTTC
CDR3 protein: CASSIRTSGSNEQFF

D gene: TRBD2
clone size: -
V gene: TRBV5-1
CDR3 length: 18
J gene: TRBJ2-7
CDR3 DNA: TGCGCCAGCAGCTTGTATCCCGGACTAGCGGGAGATCCCTACGAGCAGTACTTC
CDR3 protein: CASSLYPGLAGDPYEQYF

D gene: TRBD1
clone size: -
V gene: TRBV10-3
CDR3 length: 16
J gene: TRBJ2-3
CDR3 DNA: TGTGCCATCAACGAACGGACAGGGGTCGCCACAGATACGCAGTATTTT
CDR3 protein: CAINERTGVATDTQYF

D gene: TRBD1
clone size: -
V gene: TRBV30
CDR3 length: 15
J gene: TRBJ1-5
CDR3 DNA: TGTGCCTGGAGCGTGGGACAGAGAAACAATCAGCCCCAGCATTTT
CDR3 protein: CAWSVGQRNNQPQHF

D gene: TRBD1
clone size: -
V gene: TRBV18
CDR3 length: 15
J gene: TRBJ2-7
CDR3 DNA: TGTGCCAGCTCACCTGGACAGGGGGTCTCCTACGAGCAGTACTTC
CDR3 protein: CASSPGQGVSYEQYF

D gene: TRBD2
clone size: once
V gene: TRBV6-5
CDR3 length: 12
J gene: TRBJ2-1
CDR3 DNA: TGTGCCAGCAGCCCCAGCGGGGGAGCGCAGTTCTTC
CDR3 protein: CASSPSGGAQFF

D gene: TRBD1
clone size: -
V gene: TRBV29-1
CDR3 length: 13
J gene: TRBJ2-3
CDR3 DNA: TGCAGCGTAGAGACAGGGGGCACAGATACGCAGTATTTT
CDR3 protein: CSVETGGTDTQYF

D gene: -
clone size: -
V gene: TRBV10-3
CDR3 length: 15
J gene: TRBJ1-1
CDR3 DNA: TGTGCCATCAGCGATGACAGGACTTTGAACACTGAAGCTTTCTTT
CDR3 protein: CAISDDRTLNTEAFF

D gene: -
clone size: -
V gene: TRBV6-5
CDR3 length: 16
J gene: TRBJ1-3
CDR3 DNA: TGTGCCAGCAGTTTCGGACAGAGGAGCTCTGGAAACACCATATATTTT
CDR3 protein: CASSFGQRSSGNTIYF

D gene: -
clone size: -
V gene: TRBV5-5
CDR3 length: 11
J gene: TRBJ2-1
CDR3 DNA: TGTGCCAGCAGCGCCGGGTCCGAGACGATCTTC
CDR3 protein: CASSAGSETIF

D gene: -
clone size: -
V gene: TRBV27
CDR3 length: 16
J gene: TRBJ2-4
CDR3 DNA: TGTGCCAGCAGTTTGGGCAGGGGGGTGGCCAAAAACATTCAGTACTTC
CDR3 protein: CASSLGRGVAKNIQYF

D gene: TRBD2
clone size: once
V gene: TRBV10-3
CDR3 length: 17
J gene: TRBJ2-3
CDR3 DNA: TGTGCCATCAGTGAGTCTCCGAGCGGGAGTGGGACAGATACGCAGTATTTT
CDR3 protein: CAISESPSGSGTDTQYF